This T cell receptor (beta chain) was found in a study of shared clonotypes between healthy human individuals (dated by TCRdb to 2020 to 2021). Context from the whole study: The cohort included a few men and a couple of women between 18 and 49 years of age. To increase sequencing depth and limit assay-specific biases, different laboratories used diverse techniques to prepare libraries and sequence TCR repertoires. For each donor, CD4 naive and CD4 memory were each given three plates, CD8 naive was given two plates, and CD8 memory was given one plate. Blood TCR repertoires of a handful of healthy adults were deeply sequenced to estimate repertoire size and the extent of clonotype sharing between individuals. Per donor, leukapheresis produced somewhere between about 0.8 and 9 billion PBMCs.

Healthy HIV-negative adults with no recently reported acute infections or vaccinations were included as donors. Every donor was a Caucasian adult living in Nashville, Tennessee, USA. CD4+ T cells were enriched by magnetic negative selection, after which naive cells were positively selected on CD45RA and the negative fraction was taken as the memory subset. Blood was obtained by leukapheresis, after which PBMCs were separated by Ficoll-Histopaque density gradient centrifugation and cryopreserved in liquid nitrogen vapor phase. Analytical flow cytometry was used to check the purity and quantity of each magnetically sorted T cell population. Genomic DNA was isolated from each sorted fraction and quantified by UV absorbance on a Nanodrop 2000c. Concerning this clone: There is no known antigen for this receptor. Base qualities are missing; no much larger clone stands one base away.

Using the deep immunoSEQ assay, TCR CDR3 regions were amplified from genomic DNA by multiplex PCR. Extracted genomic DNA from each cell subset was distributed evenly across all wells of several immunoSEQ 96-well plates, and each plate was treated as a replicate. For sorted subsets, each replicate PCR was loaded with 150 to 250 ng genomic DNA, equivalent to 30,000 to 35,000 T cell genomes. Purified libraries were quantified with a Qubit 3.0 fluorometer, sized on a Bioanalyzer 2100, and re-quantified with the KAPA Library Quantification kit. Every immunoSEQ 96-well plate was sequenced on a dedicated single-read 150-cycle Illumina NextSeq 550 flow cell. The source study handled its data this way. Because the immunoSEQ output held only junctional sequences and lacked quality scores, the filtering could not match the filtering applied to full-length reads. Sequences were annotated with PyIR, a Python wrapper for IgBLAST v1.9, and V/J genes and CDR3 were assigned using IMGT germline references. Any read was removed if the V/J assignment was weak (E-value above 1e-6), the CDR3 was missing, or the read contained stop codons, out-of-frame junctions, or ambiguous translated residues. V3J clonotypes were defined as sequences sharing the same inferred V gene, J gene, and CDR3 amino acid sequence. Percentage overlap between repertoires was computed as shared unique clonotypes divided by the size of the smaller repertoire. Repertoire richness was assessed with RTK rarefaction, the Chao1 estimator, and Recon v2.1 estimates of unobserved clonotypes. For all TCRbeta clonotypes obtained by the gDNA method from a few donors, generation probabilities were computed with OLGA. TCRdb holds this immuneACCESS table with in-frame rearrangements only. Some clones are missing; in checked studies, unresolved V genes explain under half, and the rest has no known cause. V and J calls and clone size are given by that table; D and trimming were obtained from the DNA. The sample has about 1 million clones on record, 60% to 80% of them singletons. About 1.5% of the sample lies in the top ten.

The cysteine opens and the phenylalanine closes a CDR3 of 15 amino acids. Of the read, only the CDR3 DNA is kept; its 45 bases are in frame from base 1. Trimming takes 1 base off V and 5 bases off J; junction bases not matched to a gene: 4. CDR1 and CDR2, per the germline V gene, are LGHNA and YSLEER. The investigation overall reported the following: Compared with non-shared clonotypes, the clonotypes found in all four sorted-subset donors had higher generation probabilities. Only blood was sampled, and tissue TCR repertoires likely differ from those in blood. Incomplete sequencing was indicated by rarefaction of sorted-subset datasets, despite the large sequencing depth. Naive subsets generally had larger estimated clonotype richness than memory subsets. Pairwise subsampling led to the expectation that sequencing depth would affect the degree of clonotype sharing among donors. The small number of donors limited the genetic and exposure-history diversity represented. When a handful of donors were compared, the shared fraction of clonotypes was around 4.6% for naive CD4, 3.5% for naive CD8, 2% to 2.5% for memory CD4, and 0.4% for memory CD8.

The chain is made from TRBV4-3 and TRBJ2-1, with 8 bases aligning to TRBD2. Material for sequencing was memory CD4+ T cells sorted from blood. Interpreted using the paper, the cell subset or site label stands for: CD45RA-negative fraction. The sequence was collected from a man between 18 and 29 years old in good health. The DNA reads TGCGCCAGCAGCCAAGCGGGAGGGCCCCACAATGAGCAGTTCTTC. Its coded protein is CASSQAGGPHNEQFF.